The 30 T cell receptor beta chains reported below all come from one sample, sequenced in a study of T cells in tumors after PD-1 blockade. Only in-frame clones appear in the TCRdb table, and some are missing; sequencing was by immunoSEQ multiplex PCR. This table holds 4,000 to 5,000 clones, around 70% found once. This material consisted of tumor tissue, taken before anti-PD-1 treatment. The receptors were gathered from a human donor with basal cell carcinoma.

This chain links TRBV28 with TRBJ2-7; perhaps TRBD2 as D (5 bases). V was pared by 8 bases and J by 5 bases, with 7 bases between. CDR1 and CDR2 from the germline V gene are MDHEN and SYDVKM. The CDR3 has 10 residues. The CDR3 protein is CASGSDEQYF. Written as DNA, the CDR3 is TGTGCCAGCGGGAGCGACGAGCAGTACTTC.

This clone came up a few times. This sequence joins TRBV5-6 and TRBJ1-2; a weak D match, TRBD1 (6 bases). The CDR3 sequence is 15 residues long. V lost 4 bases and J 2 bases, leaving 15 bases between the germline ends. Germline V gene data show CDR1 as SGHDT and CDR2 as YYEEEE. CDR3 loop: CASSPGADNNYGYTF. As DNA, the CDR3 is TGTGCCAGCAGCCCGGGGGCTGACAACAACTATGGCTACACCTTC.

The chain joins TRBV7-8 to TRBJ2-2, with TRBD1 matching over 8 bases. This CDR3 spans 16 amino acids. V was clipped by 3 bases and J by 0 bases; unmatched bases: 3. Germline V gene lookup returns CDR1 SGHVS and CDR2 FQNEAQ. The CDR3 here is CASSFQTGANTGELFF. The CDR3 coding sequence is TGTGCCAGCAGCTTCCAGACAGGGGCGAACACCGGGGAGCTGTTTTTT.

The chain couples TRBV5-1 to TRBJ1-1, with no clear D. Germline CDR1 and CDR2: SGHRS and YFSETQ. The length of the CDR3 is 17 residues. V was trimmed by 0 bases and J by 1 base, leaving 16 bases between them. CDR3 amino acids: CASSLAGGTPRNTEAFF. CDR3 sequence (DNA): TGCGCCAGCAGCTTGGCCGGAGGCACCCCCAGGAACACTGAAGCTTTCTTT.

The rearrangement uses TRBV27 and TRBJ2-3; 13 bases are a match to TRBD2. Germline V gives CDR1 MNHEY, CDR2 SMNVEV (reference sequence). The J segment lost 5 bases and the V segment lost 2 bases, leaving 7 bases of the junction unmatched. There are 17 residues in the CDR3. In DNA, the CDR3 is TGTGCCAGCAGTTTAAACGGACTAGCGGGAGTTATAGATACGCAGTATTTT. Protein: CASSLNGLAGVIDTQYF.

This chain uses TRBV19 with TRBJ2-5; D call uncertain. V was pared by 5 bases and J by 0 bases, with 10 bases between. The germline CDR1 and CDR2 sequences are LNHDA and SQIVND (reference sequence). This CDR3 spans 14 amino acids. The CDR3 loop is CASSLNLYQETQYF. CDR3 DNA: TGTGCCAGTAGTCTTAACTTATACCAAGAGACCCAGTACTTC.

This chain uses TRBV6-7 with TRBJ2-3, with 7 positions matching TRBD2. TRBV6-7 is filed as an ORF, its function uncertain. V trimming: 2 bases; J trimming: 14 bases; junction bases outside the gene matches: 4. The CDR3 loop spans 11 amino acids. The DNA for the CDR3 is TGTGCCAGCAGTTACGACGGGGGGTGGTATTTT. Translated: CASSYDGGWYF.

The chain recombines TRBV5-1 with TRBJ1-2; maybe TRBD1 (5 bases). The CDR3 extends over 13 amino acids. Germline V gene sequence: CDR1 SGHRS, CDR2 YFSETQ. The ends were cut back, 0 bases at V and 8 bases at J, with 11 bases in the middle. CDR3 nucleotide sequence: TGCGCCAGCAGCTTGGGGGTCGGGGACGGCTACACCTTC. Amino acid sequence: CASSLGVGDGYTF.

This chain connects TRBV5-6 to TRBJ1-2, with unresolved D. V was cut by 5 bases and J by 3 bases, with 11 bases left in between. The CDR3 contains 13 residues. Germline CDR1 is SGHDT and CDR2 is YYEEEE. The CDR3 spells CASSSQAHYGYTF. The CDR3 DNA sequence: TGTGCCAGCAGTTCCCAGGCCCACTATGGCTACACCTTC.

The sample holds a few counts of this clone. This chain connects TRBV3-1 (or the pseudogene TRBV3-2) to TRBJ2-1; D gene ambiguous. Deletions cut 1 base from V and 4 bases from J, with 8 bases between. This CDR3 spans 14 amino acids. Germline CDR1 reads LGHDT; CDR2 reads YNNKEL (reference sequence). CDR3 protein: CASSQVSLYNEQFF. CDR3 DNA: TGTGCCAGCAGCCAAGTAAGCCTGTACAATGAGCAGTTCTTC.

The chain couples TRBV6-2 or TRBV6-3 to TRBJ2-5; 9 bases are shared with TRBD1. In germline, CDR1 is MNHEY, CDR2 SVGEGT. The trim removed 5 bases at V and 5 bases at J, leaving 15 bases unmatched. The CDR3 is 17 amino acids. The CDR3 is CASSGIGQGILGETQYF. CDR3 bases: TGTGCCAGCAGTGGAATTGGACAGGGGATTCTCGGGGAGACCCAGTACTTC.

The rearrangement uses TRBV9 and TRBJ1-1, with unresolved D. The germline V gene has CDR1 SGDLS and CDR2 YYNGEE. V was pared by 0 bases and J by 14 bases, with 17 bases between. The CDR3 length is 13 residues. This CDR3 reads CASSVAFGGSVFF. In DNA form, the CDR3 reads TGTGCCAGCAGCGTAGCATTCGGCGGATCCGTATTCTTT.

This clone was counted a few times. The chain uses TRBV5-1 and TRBJ2-5; 9 bases line up with TRBD2. Germline V gene data show CDR1 as SGHRS and CDR2 as YFSETQ. V shed 0 bases and J 5 bases; nucleotides not matched to a gene: 5. The CDR3 totals 15 residues. DNA for the CDR3: TGCGCCAGCAGCTTGGCGGGACTAGCCGTCGAGACCCAGTACTTC. Its protein is CASSLAGLAVETQYF.

This clone has only a few counts. In nucleotides, the CDR3 is TGCGCCAGCAGCCAAGATCCGGCTACCCTGCGCTACAATGAGCAGTTCTTC. The encoded protein is CASSQDPATLRYNEQFF. This sequence joins TRBV4-1 and TRBJ2-1; no firm D call. V gave up 0 bases and J gave up 3 bases, with 15 bases separating them. Germline CDR1 and CDR2: MGHRA and YSYEKL. CDR3 length equals 17 residues.

The rearrangement joins TRBV9 to TRBJ2-7, with D maybe TRBD2 (6 bases). This CDR3 contains 14 residues. The ends were cut back, 4 bases at V and 3 bases at J, with 14 bases in the middle. The germline CDR1 and CDR2 sequences are SGDLS and YYNGEE. The CDR3 bases are TGTGCCAGCAGCCGTAGCGGAAAAGACTACGAGCAGTACTTC. This encodes CASSRSGKDYEQYF.

The gene calls are TRBV3-1 (or the pseudogene TRBV3-2) and TRBJ1-1; D may be TRBD1 (5 bases). CDR1 and CDR2 (germline): LGHDT, YNNKEL (reference sequence). This CDR3 has 14 amino acids. Between the trimmed V and J ends, which lost 0 bases and 3 bases, there was a span of 8 bases. Written as DNA, the CDR3 is TGTGCCAGCAGCCAAGAGGGGGATTACACTGAAGCTTTCTTT. As protein: CASSQEGDYTEAFF.

The gene calls are TRBV3-1 (or the pseudogene TRBV3-2) and TRBJ1-1; the D gene is possibly TRBD1 (5 bases). Trimming removed 10 bases from V and 4 bases from J, with 10 bases in between. In germline, CDR1 is LGHDT, CDR2 YNNKEL (reference sequence). CDR3 length: 11 amino acids. Written as DNA, the CDR3 is TGTGCCACCAAGGGGTCCACTGAAGCTTTCTTT. Translated: CATKGSTEAFF.

The chain uses TRBV5-1 and TRBJ2-5; 9 bases map to TRBD2. This CDR3 comprises 16 residues. Per germline, CDR1 SGHRS and CDR2 YFSETQ. The J segment lost 5 bases and the V segment lost 4 bases, leaving 12 bases of the junction unmatched. In DNA, the CDR3 is TGCGCCAGCAGCCCGGGGATTGCGGGAGGGCCTGAGACCCAGTACTTC. Translating gives CASSPGIAGGPETQYF.

The chain is built from TRBV27 and TRBJ1-1; weak D call: TRBD1 (6 bases). Per germline, CDR1 MNHEY and CDR2 SMNVEV (reference sequence). Between the trimmed V and J ends, which lost 5 bases and 6 bases, there was a span of 22 bases. The CDR3 has 16 residues. In DNA form, the CDR3 reads TGTGCCAGCAGTCGCCCTACGGGGGGGGGCTTCGCTGAAGCTTTCTTT. Its protein is CASSRPTGGGFAEAFF.

J is TRBJ2-5 and V is TRBV29-1; the D is unclear. V was cut by 4 bases and J by 5 bases, with 5 bases left in between. CDR1 SQVTM and CDR2 ANQGSEA come from the germline V gene. CDR3 length: 10 amino acids. The CDR3, as DNA: TGCAGCGTTGCATCCGAGACCCAGTACTTC. Amino acids: CSVASETQYF.

This chain joins TRBV28 and TRBJ1-2, with 7 positions matching TRBD1. The CDR3 loop spans 13 amino acids. After removal of 7 bases from V and 3 bases from J, the junction contained 5 bases not matched to a gene. Germline V gene lookup returns CDR1 MDHEN and CDR2 SYDVKM. CDR3 sequence: CASTPGTDYGYTF. DNA for the CDR3: TGTGCCAGCACCCCCGGGACAGACTATGGCTACACCTTC.

The chain has TRBV30 and TRBJ1-1; weak D call: TRBD1 (5 bases). CDR3 length equals 14 residues. V gave up 1 base and J gave up 0 bases, with 9 bases separating them. Looked up from germline, CDR1 is GTSNPN and CDR2 is SVGIG (reference sequence). The CDR3 here is CAWSDRQLNTEAFF. CDR3 sequence (DNA): TGTGCCTGGAGTGATCGACAGTTGAACACTGAAGCTTTCTTT.

J is TRBJ2-6 and V is TRBV5-1; D is ambiguous. The V and J ends lost 0 bases and 1 base respectively, with 8 bases between them. The CDR3 is 16 residues long. Germline CDR1 is SGHRS and CDR2 is YFSETQ. The CDR3 spells CASSLVPGSGANVLTF. For the CDR3, the DNA is TGCGCCAGCAGCTTGGTACCTGGGTCTGGGGCCAACGTCCTGACTTTC.

The chain carries TRBV2 and TRBJ2-5; D may match TRBD1 or TRBD2 (5 bases each). The CDR3 loop spans 14 amino acids. V was cut by 3 bases and J by 5 bases, with 13 bases left in between. Germline V gene data show CDR1 as SNHLY and CDR2 as FYNNEI. This CDR3 reads CASSEDSRVETQYF. CDR3 nucleotide sequence: TGTGCCAGCAGTGAGGACTCCAGGGTGGAGACCCAGTACTTC.

The chain carries TRBV28 and TRBJ1-3; a weak D match, TRBD1 (6 bases). Trimming cost V 5 bases and J 5 bases, with 13 bases left between them. Per germline, CDR1 MDHEN and CDR2 SYDVKM. The CDR3 totals 14 residues. The CDR3 sequence: CASSGGGIRNTIYF. The CDR3 region has the DNA TGTGCCAGCAGTGGGGGCGGAATTAGAAACACCATATATTTT.

This clone was found once. The rearrangement links TRBV7-2 to TRBJ2-2; D possibly uses TRBD1 or TRBD2 (6 bases each). V was shortened by 4 bases and J by 1 base, with 10 bases between the two germline ends. From germline, CDR1 is SGHTA and CDR2 FQGNSA. The CDR3 is 15 amino acids. The CDR3 loop is CASSWGAGNTGELFF. CDR3 nucleotides: TGTGCCAGCAGCTGGGGGGCAGGGAACACCGGGGAGCTGTTTTTT.

This clone rates as medium-sized. V is TRBV7-6 and J is TRBJ2-7, with D perhaps matching TRBD2 (6 bases). V was trimmed by 1 base and J by 6 bases, leaving 10 bases between them. Germline-derived CDR1 and CDR2 are SGHVS and FNYEAQ. The CDR3 runs 13 residues. CDR3 protein: CASSLGGGVEQYF. The CDR3 DNA sequence: TGTGCCAGCAGCTTAGGAGGCGGGGTCGAGCAGTACTTC.

This rearrangement joins TRBV7-8 to TRBJ1-1; 11 bases line up with TRBD1. The germline V gene has CDR1 SGHVS and CDR2 FQNEAQ. The length of the CDR3 is 16 residues. V lost 5 bases and J lost 4; bases outside the gene matches: 9. CDR3 protein: CASSRIPGTGGTEAFF. The CDR3 DNA reads as TGTGCCAGCAGCCGAATCCCCGGGACAGGGGGCACTGAAGCTTTCTTT.

The gene calls are TRBV18 and TRBJ2-5, with D uncertain. CDR1 KGHSH and CDR2 LQKENI come from the germline V gene. This CDR3 comprises 13 residues. V lost 4 bases and J lost 3, with 9 bases in between. Written as DNA, the CDR3 is TGTGCCAGCTCACAAACAAGGGAAGAGACCCAGTACTTC. Amino acid sequence: CASSQTREETQYF.

This clone is termed large (0.1 to 1%). One junction end does not reproduce the germline sequence, and a read error may be involved. The chain links TRBV28 to TRBJ1-4; D not certain. Germline V gene lookup returns CDR1 MDHEN and CDR2 SYDVKM. This CDR3 comprises 13 residues. Written as DNA, the CDR3 is TGTGCCGGCAGCTGGTCCTTTAATGAAAAACTGTTTTTT. It translates to CAGSWSFNEKLFF. The complete variable domain, with remaining parts taken from reference TRBV28 and TRBJ1-4, reads DVKVTQSSRYLVKRTGEKVFLECVQDMDHENMFWYRQDPGLGLRLIYFSYDVKMKEKGDIPEGYSVSREKKERFSLILESASTNQTSMYLCAGSWSFNEKLFFGSGTQLSVL.